The sequence of this T cell receptor beta chain was determined in a study of cytomegalovirus exposure and HLA in healthy donors. To note about this clone: Its antigen remains unknown.

The study's findings and limits: TCR beta sequences reportedly predicted the HLA-A and HLA-B alleles of most subjects accurately. With later analysis, a missense DCLRE1C variant became linked to TCR beta V- and J-gene trimming.

The donors comprised healthy bone marrow donors. 13 Jbeta primers and 60 Vbeta primers were used for the PCR. Clones were read by immunoSEQ multiplex PCR, and TCRdb kept only the in-frame ones, dropping some. Here the sample spans 190,000 or so clones, under 85% being singletons. The receptor was derived from a man aged 45 to 65 in good health and CMV-seronegative. Sequenced: PBMCs.

The CDR3 is CASSQVSGLAKNIQYF. Here the CDR3 DNA reads TGCGCCAGCAGCCAAGTGAGTGGACTAGCCAAAAACATTCAGTACTTC. The chain employs TRBV4-3 and TRBJ2-4; D might be TRBD2 (5 bases). The V end lost 1 base, the J end lost 0 bases, and 10 bases lay between the germline ends. This CDR3 is 16 amino acids long. Germline V gene data show CDR1 as LGHNA and CDR2 as YSLEER.